This passage covers 31 T cell receptor beta chains from one sample sequenced in a study of cytomegalovirus exposure and HLA in healthy donors (TCRdb year 2017). The library relied on the immunoSEQ multiplex PCR assay. For the multiplex PCR, a mixture combining 60 forward primers for TCR Vbeta segments and 13 reverse primers for TCR Jbeta segments was used. TCRdb took this table from immuneACCESS and kept in-frame rearrangements with V and J called. Such tables lack part of the clones; where checked against another copy, unresolved V genes explain under half of the gap, and the rest is unexplained. The sample yields some 170,000 clones; just over 75% were counted once. 3.7% of the sample comes from the top ten. Sequencing input: PBMCs. Source of these receptors: a woman aged 55-70 years in good health and CMV-seropositive.

This chain links TRBV9 with TRBJ2-2, with D possibly matching TRBD1 (7 bases). V was trimmed by 1 base and J by 3 bases, leaving 16 bases between them. The CDR3 totals 17 residues. The germline V gene has CDR1 SGDLS and CDR2 YYNGEE. The CDR3 here is CASSVPLEGADTGELFF. CDR3 coding DNA: TGTGCCAGCAGCGTACCCCTGGAGGGGGCGGACACCGGGGAGCTGTTTTTT. Combining the CDR3 with reference TRBV9 and TRBJ2-2 gives the whole variable domain DSGVTQTPKHLITATGQRVTLRCSPRSGDLSVYWYQQSLDQGLQFLIQYYNGEERAKGNILERFSAQQFPDLHSELNLSSLELGDSALYFCASSVPLEGADTGELFFGEGSRLTVL.

CDR3 DNA sequence: TGTGCCAGCAGTTACTCCTCAGCGGGGGGGCCGGAGACCCAGTACTTC. Protein product: CASSYSSAGGPETQYF. V is TRBV6-5 and J is TRBJ2-5, with 10 bases lining up with TRBD2. Germline trimming cut 0 bases from V and 5 bases from J; bases unmatched to any gene: 6. CDR1 is MNHEY and CDR2 is SVGAGI in the germline V gene. This CDR3 comprises 16 residues.

Notes on this clone: One end of the junction does not line up with germline, which may come from a read error. The V and J genes are TRBV9 and TRBJ2-1; TRBD2 is a possible D gene (5 bases). Germline CDR1 is SGDLS and CDR2 is YYNGEE. The CDR3 sequence is 15 residues long. The CDR3 loop is CASSVGGSSYSEQFF. CDR3 coding DNA: TGTGCCAGCAGCGTAGGAGGGTCCTCCTACAGTGAGCAGTTCTTC.

This chain uses TRBV9 with TRBJ2-2; 9 positions agree with TRBD2. The CDR3 length is 15 residues. Trimming took 4 bases from V and 4 from J; bases not matched to a gene: 5. Germline CDR1 is SGDLS and CDR2 is YYNGEE. DNA of the CDR3: TGTGCCAGCAGCCAGCGGGAGGTGGGCACCGGGGAGCTGTTTTTT. As protein: CASSQREVGTGELFF.

The chain couples TRBV19 to TRBJ2-3; D remains unclear. V dropped 4 bases and J dropped 2 bases, with 4 bases sitting between them. Germline CDR1 reads LNHDA; CDR2 reads SQIVND (reference sequence). CDR3 length: 12 residues. The CDR3 nucleotides read TGTGCCAGTAGTACCCACACAGATACGCAGTATTTT. It translates to CASSTHTDTQYF.

This clone has only one observation. This chain links TRBV7-9 with TRBJ2-3, with D possibly being TRBD2 (6 bases). V gave up 4 bases and J gave up 7 bases, with 15 bases separating them. The CDR3 totals 14 residues. Germline CDR1 is SEHNR and CDR2 is FQNEAQ (reference sequence). CDR3 sequence: CASSSDMGLHTQYF. The CDR3 DNA sequence: TGTGCCAGCAGCTCAGACATGGGACTTCATACGCAGTATTTT. Full variable domain (missing parts from reference TRBV7-9 and TRBJ2-3): DTGVSQNPRHKITKRGQNVTFRCDPISEHNRLYWYRQTLGQGPEFLTYFQNEAQLEKSRLLSDRFSAERPKGSFSTLEIQRTEQGDSAMYLCASSSDMGLHTQYFGPGTRLTVL.

This chain joins TRBV7-8 and TRBJ2-7, with 8 bases matching TRBD1. CDR1 is SGHVS and CDR2 is FQNEAQ in the germline V gene. The ends lost 5 bases at V and 2 bases at J; junction bases unmatched: 11. The CDR3 sequence is 16 residues long. DNA of the CDR3: TGTGCCAGCAGCCCCCGGACAGGGCAAGCTACCTACGAGCAGTACTTC. It specifies CASSPRTGQATYEQYF.

The V call is TRBV11-1, the J call TRBJ2-5, with D perhaps TRBD2 (6 bases). This CDR3 has 13 residues. Trimming removed 5 bases from V and 3 bases from J, with 10 bases in between. The germline V gene encodes CDR1 SGHAT and CDR2 FQDESV (reference sequence). The CDR3 loop reads CASSKLAEETQYF. The CDR3 bases are TGTGCCAGCAGCAAATTAGCGGAAGAGACCCAGTACTTC.

The genes are TRBV5-1 and TRBJ2-7; 10 positions match TRBD2. Trimming removed 1 base from V and 7 bases from J; junction bases left unmatched: 11. The CDR3 is 16 amino acids. Looked up from germline, CDR1 is SGHRS and CDR2 is YFSETQ. The CDR3 bases are TGCGCCAGCAGCTTGCTTCCAGCGGGAGGGCCGGGGGAGCAGTACTTC. This encodes CASSLLPAGGPGEQYF.

V usage is TRBV9 and J usage is TRBJ1-2; D is uncertain. CDR1 SGDLS and CDR2 YYNGEE come from the germline V gene. This CDR3 is built from 13 residues. Trimming removed 3 bases at V and 4 bases at J, with 10 bases between. The CDR3 DNA is TGTGCCAGCAGCGCAACTGAACTCTATGGCTACACCTTC. Translated: CASSATELYGYTF. Full variable domain (missing parts from reference TRBV9 and TRBJ1-2): DSGVTQTPKHLITATGQRVTLRCSPRSGDLSVYWYQQSLDQGLQFLIQYYNGEERAKGNILERFSAQQFPDLHSELNLSSLELGDSALYFCASSATELYGYTFGSGTRLTVV.

This chain joins TRBV5-6 and TRBJ2-6, with 7 bases fitting TRBD2. CDR3 length equals 18 residues. The germline V gene encodes CDR1 SGHDT and CDR2 YYEEEE. V gave up 0 bases and J gave up 0 bases; unmatched junction bases: 6. CDR3 protein: CASSLEAGSISGANVLTF. The CDR3 DNA is TGTGCCAGCAGCTTGGAAGCGGGAAGTATCTCTGGGGCCAACGTCCTGACTTTC.

This rearrangement joins TRBV6-1 to TRBJ2-5; 9 nucleotides match TRBD1. Per germline, CDR1 MNHNS and CDR2 SASEGT. There are 13 residues in the CDR3. V trimming: 6 bases; J trimming: 5 bases; junction bases outside the gene matches: 4. CDR3 bases: TGTGCCAGCAGGGACAGGGGATTGGAGACCCAGTACTTC. Translating gives CASRDRGLETQYF.

The chain employs TRBV4-2 and TRBJ1-4; D not certain. V was trimmed by 1 base and J by 5 bases, leaving 17 bases between them. Germline CDR1 LGHNA, CDR2 YNFKEQ. This CDR3 has 17 amino acids. The CDR3 region is CASSQGGKVRLNEKLFF. The CDR3 nucleotides read TGTGCCAGCAGCCAAGGAGGAAAAGTACGGTTGAATGAAAAACTGTTTTTT.

CDR3 loop: CASSSRAENGYTF. The CDR3 DNA is TGTGCCAGCAGTTCCAGGGCCGAGAATGGCTACACCTTC. V is TRBV6-5 and J is TRBJ1-2; possibly TRBD1 for D (5 bases). Germline loops: CDR1 MNHEY, CDR2 SVGAGI. Trimming stripped 4 bases from V and 6 bases from J, with 12 bases between. The CDR3 is 13 residues long.

CDR3 in amino acids: CASSFSRTSGSRGTGELFF. CDR3 sequence (DNA): TGCGCCAGCAGCTTTTCTAGGACTAGCGGGAGTCGTGGCACCGGGGAGCTGTTTTTT. The chain carries TRBV5-1 and TRBJ2-2; TRBD2 aligns across 13 bases. CDR3 length: 19 amino acids. The germline V gene encodes CDR1 SGHRS and CDR2 YFSETQ. The trim removed 2 bases at V and 4 bases at J, leaving 11 bases unmatched.

The V and J genes are TRBV5-6 and TRBJ1-1, with a tentative D call TRBD1 (6 bases). This CDR3 contains 12 residues. V lost 1 base to trimming and J lost 7 bases, with 8 bases between them. Germline loops: CDR1 SGHDT, CDR2 YYEEEE. The CDR3 DNA reads TGTGCCAGCAGCTTGACAGGGAGTGAAGCTTTCTTT. It encodes CASSLTGSEAFF.

This rearrangement joins TRBV27 to TRBJ2-7; 7 bases map to TRBD1. The CDR3 has 16 amino acids. Per the germline V gene, CDR1 is MNHEY and CDR2 is SMNVEV (reference sequence). J was trimmed by 5 bases and V by 5 bases; bases with no gene match: 15. CDR3: CASSPHPMTGLDEQYF. CDR3 nucleotide sequence: TGTGCCAGCAGTCCCCACCCTATGACAGGGCTCGACGAGCAGTACTTC.

The chain uses TRBV29-1 and TRBJ2-7; 9 nucleotides agree with TRBD1. This CDR3 has 12 residues. CDR1 is SQVTM, CDR2 ANQGSEA, per germline. V lost 4 bases and J lost 2; bases outside the gene matches: 0. CDR3: CSVGQGAYEQYF. The CDR3 DNA reads TGCAGCGTTGGACAGGGGGCCTACGAGCAGTACTTC.

In its sample, this clone was seen a few times. The rearrangement uses TRBV28 and TRBJ1-2, with unresolved D. Trimming took 6 bases from V and 3 from J, leaving 11 bases between them. This CDR3 comprises 13 residues. Germline CDR1 is MDHEN and CDR2 is SYDVKM. As DNA, the CDR3 is TGTGCCAGCAGCCCGAGTGTGGACTATGGCTACACCTTC. This encodes CASSPSVDYGYTF.

V usage is TRBV9 and J usage is TRBJ2-7; tentatively, D is TRBD1 (5 bases). V lost 2 bases, J lost 5 bases, and 14 bases lay in between. Germline V gene data show CDR1 as SGDLS and CDR2 as YYNGEE. The CDR3 is 14 amino acids. This chain's CDR3 is CASSVTDNANEQYF. The CDR3 DNA is TGTGCCAGCAGCGTCACGGACAATGCGAACGAGCAGTACTTC.

This sequence joins TRBV6-6 and TRBJ2-5; 14 bases line up with TRBD2. V gave up 5 bases and J gave up 5 bases; unmatched junction bases: 4. Germline V CDR1 and CDR2: MNHNY, SVGAGI (reference sequence). The CDR3 spans 15 residues. This chain's CDR3 is CASSTTSGGAETQYF. The CDR3 bases are TGTGCCAGCAGTACGACTAGCGGGGGGGCTGAGACCCAGTACTTC.

The chain carries TRBV6-5 and TRBJ2-7, with 7 bases matching TRBD1. Germline CDR1 reads MNHEY; CDR2 reads SVGAGI. V gave up 0 bases and J gave up 5 bases; unmatched junction bases: 7. This CDR3 comprises 15 residues. This CDR3 reads CASSYSSGGGNEQYF. CDR3 nucleotides: TGTGCCAGCAGTTACTCGTCAGGGGGTGGCAACGAGCAGTACTTC.

This CDR3 reads CASSLGTGTQGYTF. The CDR3 coding sequence is TGTGCCAGCAGTTTGGGGACAGGAACGCAGGGCTACACCTTC. The chain combines TRBV28 with TRBJ1-2; 8 nucleotides agree with TRBD1. This CDR3 is 14 amino acids long. V shed 3 bases, J shed 8 bases, and the junction held 8 bases outside the gene matches. The germline V gene encodes CDR1 MDHEN and CDR2 SYDVKM.

There are a few counts of this clone. The genes are TRBV27 and TRBJ1-1, with 8 bases aligning to TRBD1. J gave up 0 bases and V 3 bases, and 3 bases lay outside the gene matches. Germline CDR1 MNHEY, CDR2 SMNVEV (reference sequence). This CDR3 region has 15 residues. In DNA, the CDR3 is TGTGCCAGCAGTTTCGGACAGGGAGTGAACACTGAAGCTTTCTTT. It is translated as CASSFGQGVNTEAFF.

The chain combines TRBV27 with TRBJ1-1; D is ambiguous. Germline assignment: CDR1 MNHEY and CDR2 SMNVEV (reference sequence). The CDR3 extends over 15 amino acids. Trimming took 4 bases from V and 2 from J, leaving 14 bases between them. The CDR3: CASSSPPGGNTEAFF. For the CDR3, the DNA is TGTGCCAGCAGTTCCCCCCCCGGCGGAAACACTGAAGCTTTCTTT.

The V call is TRBV30, the J call TRBJ1-5; 8 bases are a match to TRBD1. The CDR3 has 16 residues. The germline V gene encodes CDR1 GTSNPN and CDR2 SVGIG (reference sequence). J lost 0 bases, V lost 3 bases, and 7 bases had no gene match. The CDR3 DNA reads as TGTGCCTGGAGGGACGGACAGGGCTATAGCAATCAGCCCCAGCATTTT. It encodes CAWRDGQGYSNQPQHF.

This chain connects TRBV13 to TRBJ2-1, with a weak D call TRBD1 (6 bases). This CDR3 contains 14 residues. V gave up 6 bases and J gave up 7 bases, with 16 bases separating them. Germline CDR1 is PRHDT and CDR2 is FYEKMQ (reference sequence). Here the CDR3 DNA reads TGTGCCAGCAGTAGGACAGAGAAAGGGAATGAGCAGTTCTTC. Translated: CASSRTEKGNEQFF.

This clone occurred a few times. The chain employs TRBV30 and TRBJ1-2; no reliable D call. Germline V gene lookup returns CDR1 GTSNPN and CDR2 SVGIG (reference sequence). This CDR3 has 13 residues. The V and J ends lost 0 bases and 7 bases respectively, with 12 bases between them. In DNA, the CDR3 is TGTGCCTGGAGTGTTTCCCCGAGTGGTGGCTACACCTTC. It encodes CAWSVSPSGGYTF.

The chain uses TRBV28 and TRBJ1-2; TRBD1 is a possible D gene (5 bases). The germline V gene has CDR1 MDHEN and CDR2 SYDVKM. The CDR3 runs 12 residues. V was clipped by 5 bases and J by 2 bases, with 6 bases between them. The CDR3 region is CASSRQNYGYTF. In DNA form, the CDR3 reads TGTGCCAGCAGTCGACAGAACTATGGCTACACCTTC.

This clone was picked up one time. This chain links TRBV15 with TRBJ2-6, with D possibly matching TRBD2 (5 bases). Between the trimmed V and J ends, which lost 6 bases and 1 base, there was a span of 10 bases. The CDR3 totals 15 residues. CDR1 is LNHNV and CDR2 is YYDKDF in the germline V gene (reference sequence). The CDR3 spells CATSSGKSGANVLTF. CDR3 nucleotides: TGTGCCACCAGTTCCGGGAAATCTGGGGCCAACGTCCTGACTTTC.

The J gene is TRBJ2-3, the V gene TRBV29-1; D perhaps matches TRBD2 (7 bases). The V end was cut by 3 bases, the J end by 3 bases, with 10 bases between. CDR3 size: 13 residues. CDR1 SQVTM and CDR2 ANQGSEA come from the germline V gene. CDR3 sequence: CSVDRGATDTQYF. The CDR3 nucleotides read TGCAGCGTTGATCGGGGGGCTACAGATACGCAGTATTTT.